This T cell receptor beta chain was observed in a study of T cell changes during pregnancy in multiple sclerosis. Data came from immunoSEQ multiplex PCR; TCRdb stores just in-frame clones and leaves some out. The sample carries about 79,000 clones, 93% recorded once. The germline V and J ends were trimmed by 7 bases and 1 base, with 16 bases remaining between them. The CDR3 contains 15 residues. Germline lookup yields CDR1 MNHEY and CDR2 SVGAGI. The TCR sequence derives from a female donor in good health, enrolled as a control in a pregnancy study. This sequence joins TRBV6-5 and TRBJ1-2; the D gene is possibly TRBD1 (5 bases). This specimen consisted of peripheral blood, obtained in the second trimester of pregnancy. Here the CDR3 reads CASTLAQGYNYGYTF. The DNA of the CDR3 is TGTGCCAGCACCTTAGCCCAGGGATATAACTATGGCTACACCTTC.